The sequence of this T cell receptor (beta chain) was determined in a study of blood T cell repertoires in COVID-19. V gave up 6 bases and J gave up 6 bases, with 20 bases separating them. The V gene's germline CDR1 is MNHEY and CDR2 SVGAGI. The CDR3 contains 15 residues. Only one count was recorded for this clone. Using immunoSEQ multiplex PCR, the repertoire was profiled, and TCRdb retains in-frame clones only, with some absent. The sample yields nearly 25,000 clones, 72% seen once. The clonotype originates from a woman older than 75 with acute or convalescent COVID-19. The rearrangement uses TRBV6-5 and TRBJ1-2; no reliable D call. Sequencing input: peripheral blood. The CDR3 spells CASSLESTSRNGYTF. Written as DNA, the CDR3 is TGTGCCAGCAGCCTAGAATCGACGTCAAGGAATGGCTACACCTTC.